This entry lists 23 T cell receptor beta chains sequenced from one sample in a study of neurological immune-mediated disorders. TCRdb reanalysed the 5' RACE reads using MiXCR and keeps one entry per CDR3 protein. The sample lists about 24,000 distinct CDR3 sequences, around 15% occurring once. Sequencing input: PBMCs. The source is a woman between 35 and 50 years old with HTLV-1-associated myelopathy (HAM/TSP).

This clonotype is classed as medium-sized. This rearrangement joins TRBV20-1 to TRBJ1-2, with 10 bases that match TRBD1. This CDR3 has 13 residues. V trimming: 1 base; J trimming: 7 bases; junction bases outside the gene matches: 3. The germline gives CDR1 DFQATT, CDR2 SNEGSKA (reference sequence). The CDR3 coding sequence is TGCAGTGCTAGAGTAGGGACAGGGGTTGGCTACACCTTC. The encoded protein is CSARVGTGVGYTF.

This clonotype was counted many times. This chain's CDR3 is CSVAGFNIQYF. CDR3 bases: TGCAGCGTTGCGGGGTTCAACATTCAGTACTTC. The V gene is TRBV29-1, the J gene TRBJ2-4; TRBD2 is a possible D gene (5 bases). Per the germline V gene, CDR1 is SQVTM and CDR2 is ANQGSEA. The CDR3 sequence is 11 residues long. V was clipped by 4 bases and J by 7 bases, with 8 bases between them. Full variable domain (missing parts from reference TRBV29-1 and TRBJ2-4): SAVISQKPSRDICQRGTSLTIQCQVDSQVTMMFWYRQQPGQSLTLIATANQGSEATYESGFVIDKFPISRPNLTFSTLTVSNMSPEDSSIYLCSVAGFNIQYFGAGTRLSVL.

This clonotype was recorded at least ten times. The chain recombines TRBV20-1 with TRBJ2-5; tentative D call: TRBD2 (5 bases). V gave up 4 bases and J gave up 7 bases, with 10 bases separating them. This CDR3 is 11 amino acids long. Germline V gives CDR1 DFQATT, CDR2 SNEGSKA (reference sequence). CDR3 nucleotides: TGCAGTGCTATGACTACTCGGACCCAGTACTTC. Amino acid sequence: CSAMTTRTQYF.

This clonotype was seen many times. The V and J genes are TRBV21-1 and TRBJ2-7; whether TRBD1, the table's D call, matches the DNA was not checked. TRBV21-1 is noted as a pseudogene. There are 15 residues in the CDR3. The CDR3 here is CASSKAGDRPYEQYV. The CDR3 nucleotides read TGTGCCAGCAGCAAAGCAGGGGACAGGCCCTACGAGCAGTACGTC.

In this sample, this clonotype turned up many times. CDR3 loop: CASVDRSTDTQYF. The CDR3 DNA reads as TGTGCCAGCGTGGACCGAAGCACAGATACGCAGTATTTT. The chain combines TRBV7-9 with TRBJ2-3; D remains unclear. The CDR3 totals 13 residues. CDR1 SEHNR and CDR2 FQNEAQ come from the germline V gene (reference sequence). V lost 8 bases and J lost 0, with 9 bases in between. The full variable domain, in which reference TRBV7-9 and TRBJ2-3 provide the parts outside the CDR3, is DTGVSQNPRHKITKRGQNVTFRCDPISEHNRLYWYRQTLGQGPEFLTYFQNEAQLEKSRLLSDRFSAERPKGSFSTLEIQRTEQGDSAMYLCASVDRSTDTQYFGPGTRLTVL.

This clonotype was observed many times. The chain combines TRBV20-1 with TRBJ2-3; 11 nucleotides match TRBD2. Germline lookup yields CDR1 DFQATT and CDR2 SNEGSKA (reference sequence). The CDR3 extends over 16 amino acids. V lost 7 bases, J lost 4 bases, and 13 bases stayed unmatched. CDR3 in DNA: TGCAGTGGAGGGGCTAGCGGGGGGTCAACGCCAGATACGCAGTATTTT. Its protein product is CSGGASGGSTPDTQYF.

The table lists this clonotype with many counts. The gene calls are TRBV7-2 and TRBJ2-5; TRBD1 might be the D (6 bases). Germline CDR1 and CDR2: SGHTA and FQGNSA. V dropped 5 bases and J dropped 1 base, with 11 bases sitting between them. This CDR3 region has 14 residues. The CDR3 here is CASSPTTGQETQYF. CDR3 bases: TGTGCCAGCAGCCCGACGACAGGCCAAGAGACCCAGTACTTC.

V gene TRBV19 combines with J gene TRBJ2-1, with D perhaps matching TRBD2 (5 bases). The V end was cut by 0 bases, the J end by 5 bases, with 5 bases between. This CDR3 contains 13 residues. Germline CDR1 is LNHDA and CDR2 is SQIVND (reference sequence). This CDR3 reads CASSIDGNNEQFF. Here the CDR3 DNA reads TGTGCCAGTAGTATAGACGGGAACAATGAGCAGTTCTTC.

This chain uses TRBV19 with TRBJ1-4; D might be TRBD1 (5 bases). CDR3 length: 16 residues. V was trimmed by 3 bases and J by 4 bases, leaving 15 bases between them. The V gene's germline CDR1 is LNHDA and CDR2 SQIVND (reference sequence). The CDR3 DNA reads as TGTGCCAGTAGTATGATTGGAGCCGGGGGTAATGAAAAACTGTTTTTT. Translated: CASSMIGAGGNEKLFF.

In its sample, this clonotype was seen many times. The chain combines TRBV9 with TRBJ2-1; TRBD1 matches 8 bases. The germline V gene has CDR1 SGDLS and CDR2 YYNGEE. The CDR3 covers 15 residues. The V and J ends lost 4 bases and 2 bases, in that order; junction bases with no gene match: 5. In nucleotides, the CDR3 is TGTGCCAGCAGCTCCCGGACAGGGCCCTACAATGAGCAGTTCTTC. Encoded protein: CASSSRTGPYNEQFF.

This clonotype has a count of ten or more. V and J are TRBV29-1 and TRBJ2-7, with D tentatively TRBD1 (7 bases). This CDR3 comprises 11 residues. The V and J ends lost 6 bases and 5 bases respectively, with 11 bases between them. Germline V gene data show CDR1 as SQVTM and CDR2 as ANQGSEA. The DNA for the CDR3 is TGCAGCGTCTCCAGGGGGGACGAGCAGTACGTC. Its protein is CSVSRGDEQYV.

This clonotype was recorded at least ten times. J is TRBJ2-6 and V is TRBV18; no clear D. Germline V gene sequence: CDR1 KGHSH, CDR2 LQKENI. V lost 3 bases and J 0 bases, leaving 6 bases between the germline ends. CDR3 length equals 15 residues. In DNA, the CDR3 is TGTGCCAGCTCACCCGACCTCTCTGGGGCCAACGTCCTGACTTTC. It specifies CASSPDLSGANVLTF.

The chain combines TRBV20-1 with TRBJ2-4, with 13 bases that match TRBD2. CDR1 and CDR2 from the germline V gene are DFQATT and SNEGSKA (reference sequence). Losses at the gene ends were 6 bases for V and 3 bases for J; bases not matched to a gene: 2. CDR3 size: 14 residues. CDR3 sequence (DNA): TGCAGTGCCGGACTAGCGGGGGACAAAAACATTCAGTACTTC. Protein: CSAGLAGDKNIQYF.

This clonotype was seen at least ten times. The chain recombines TRBV7-6 with TRBJ2-3, with 10 bases aligning to TRBD2. This CDR3 is built from 15 residues. V was clipped by 5 bases and J by 1 base; unmatched bases: 3. Germline CDR1 SGHVS, CDR2 FNYEAQ. The CDR3 loop reads CASSRTSGGTDTQYF. CDR3 DNA sequence: TGTGCCAGCAGCCGAACTAGCGGGGGCACAGATACGCAGTATTTT.

This clonotype has ten or more counts. This chain joins TRBV5-1 and TRBJ2-7; TRBD1 agrees at 8 bases. This CDR3 is 15 amino acids long. CDR1 SGHRS and CDR2 YFSETQ come from the germline V gene. V was pared by 4 bases and J by 0 bases, with 6 bases of the junction left unmatched. CDR3 amino acids: CASSVTGVSSYEQYF. The CDR3, as DNA: TGCGCCAGCAGCGTGACAGGGGTCAGCTCCTACGAGCAGTACTTC.

In its sample, this clonotype was seen many times. The chain has TRBV5-1 and TRBJ1-2, with a weak D call TRBD1 (5 bases). V lost 4 bases and J 8 bases, leaving 12 bases between the germline ends. The CDR3 totals 12 residues. CDR1 and CDR2 from the germline V gene are SGHRS and YFSETQ. CDR3 bases: TGCGCCAGCAGCATAGGGGTAAAAGGCTACACCTTC. This encodes CASSIGVKGYTF.

This clonotype has ten or more counts. The V gene is TRBV5-1, the J gene TRBJ2-7; possible D gene TRBD1, 6 bases. CDR1 SGHRS and CDR2 YFSETQ come from the germline V gene. The CDR3 covers 14 residues. The V end lost 6 bases, the J end lost 2 bases, and 15 bases lay between the germline ends. The CDR3 DNA reads as TGCGCCAGCACTTCGACCGGGACACCCTACGAGCAGTACTTC. Protein: CASTSTGTPYEQYF. Full variable domain (missing parts from reference TRBV5-1 and TRBJ2-7): KAGVTQTPRYLIKTRGQQVTLSCSPISGHRSVSWYQQTPGQGLQFLFEYFSETQRNKGNFPGRFSGRQFSNSRSEMNVSTLELGDSALYLCASTSTGTPYEQYFGPGTRLTVT.

At least ten counts were recorded for this clonotype. V usage is TRBV5-1 and J usage is TRBJ2-7; TRBD1 aligns across 7 bases. CDR1 and CDR2 (germline): SGHRS, YFSETQ. The length of the CDR3 is 15 residues. The ends lost 1 base at V and 4 bases at J; junction bases unmatched: 8. The CDR3 sequence is CASSLRTGEFYEQYF. In nucleotides, the CDR3 is TGCGCCAGCAGCTTGAGAACAGGGGAATTTTACGAGCAGTACTTC.

At least ten counts were recorded for this clonotype. V usage is TRBV20-1 and J usage is TRBJ2-7; D might be TRBD2 (6 bases). CDR1 DFQATT and CDR2 SNEGSKA come from the germline V gene (reference sequence). V was trimmed by 3 bases and J by 4 bases, leaving 13 bases between them. The CDR3 loop spans 13 amino acids. CDR3 coding DNA: TGCAGTGCTAGCTCCGGGAGAGGGTACGAGCAGTACTTC. It translates to CSASSGRGYEQYF.

This clonotype was detected ten times or more. This chain's CDR3 is CSARGTGTGATTDTQYF. The CDR3 DNA reads TGCAGTGCTAGAGGTACCGGGACAGGGGCAACCACAGATACGCAGTATTTT. J is TRBJ2-3 and V is TRBV20-1; 10 bases align to TRBD1. Trimming removed 1 base from V and 2 bases from J; junction bases left unmatched: 9. CDR1 DFQATT and CDR2 SNEGSKA come from the germline V gene (reference sequence). CDR3 length: 17 amino acids.

This clonotype came up many times. The V and J genes are TRBV5-1 and TRBJ2-5, with D possibly being TRBD1 (6 bases). Germline CDR1 is SGHRS and CDR2 is YFSETQ. V was clipped by 2 bases and J by 2 bases, with 13 bases between them. The CDR3 totals 15 residues. CDR3 nucleotides: TGCGCCAGCAGCTTTGCAGGGGCGCGGCAAGAGACCCAGTACTTC. Translating it yields CASSFAGARQETQYF.

V usage is TRBV12-3 or TRBV12-4 and J usage is TRBJ2-1; 7 nucleotides agree with TRBD1. CDR3 length: 15 residues. Germline trimming cut 4 bases from V and 6 bases from J; bases unmatched to any gene: 9. The CDR3 spells CASSSREDRPNEQFF. The CDR3 bases are TGTGCCAGCAGTTCCCGAGAGGACAGGCCCAATGAGCAGTTCTTC.

By frequency in the sample, this clonotype is medium-sized. The CDR3 nucleotides read TGCAGTGGCCCCGTAGCGGGGGACCACAATGAGCAGTTCTTC. It translates to CSGPVAGDHNEQFF. This rearrangement joins TRBV20-1 to TRBJ2-1, with 9 bases lining up with TRBD2. Per germline, CDR1 DFQATT and CDR2 SNEGSKA (reference sequence). J was trimmed by 5 bases and V by 7 bases; bases with no gene match: 9. The CDR3 extends over 14 amino acids.